Listed below are T cell receptor beta chains from one sample, sequenced in a study of beta chain features in type 1 diabetes. Only in-frame clones appear in the TCRdb table, and some are missing; sequencing was by immunoSEQ multiplex PCR. The sample has about 160,000 clones, 9% to 10% seen once; the top ten hold about 0.65%. The material sequenced was central memory CD4+ T cells from blood. All receptors come from a woman under 40 with type 1 diabetes. CDR3s include the opening cysteine and the closing phenylalanine or tryptophan. The order of the fields is J gene, V gene, CDR3 length, CDR3 protein.

TRBJ1-2 | TRBV29-1 | 12 | CSVEGTYYGYTF
TRBJ2-7 | TRBV2 | 14 | CASIWTSGTGEQYF
TRBJ2-7 | TRBV5-4 | 13 | CASSPISSYEQYF
TRBJ2-1 | TRBV18 | 14 | CASSPSGSNNEQFF
TRBJ2-1 | TRBV30 | 14 | CAWTSGSSYNEQFF
TRBJ1-5 | TRBV4-2 | 16 | CASSQDATRPNQPQHF
TRBJ2-2 | TRBV2 | 15 | CAGQLAASFTGELFF
TRBJ2-1 | TRBV19 | 17 | CASTSGLAGGYYNEQFF
TRBJ2-6 | TRBV28 | 14 | CASSRGSGANVLTF
TRBJ1-2 | TRBV7-9 | 13 | CASSSPYRGLYTF
TRBJ2-7 | TRBV28 | 13 | CASRGQGIHEQYF
TRBJ2-5 | TRBV11-2 | 16 | CASSLASGQRQETQYF
TRBJ2-1 | TRBV2 | 14 | CASSRTSLINEQFF
TRBJ2-5 | TRBV18 | 15 | CASSPGTSGRETQYF
TRBJ2-1 | TRBV18 | 17 | CASSPRASGKRRNEQFF
TRBJ2-7 | TRBV27 | 14 | CASSFRLADSEQYF
TRBJ2-7 | TRBV6-1 | 13 | CASSLQGVYEQYF
TRBJ1-5 | TRBV30 | 14 | CACNRGLRNQPQHF
TRBJ1-5 | TRBV18 | 16 | CASSPQSGYSNQPQHF
TRBJ1-1 | TRBV7-8 | 12 | CASSTTGTEAFF
TRBJ2-7 | TRBV30 | 11 | CAWSSGGEQYF
TRBJ1-1 | TRBV19 | 14 | CASSHGQGDTEAFF
TRBJ2-1 | TRBV9 | 14 | CASSLAQGGGKQFF
TRBJ2-3 | TRBV2 | 12 | CATGLDLGTQYF